This T cell receptor beta chain was identified during a study of OX40 agonist ivuxolimab in advanced cancers. This clone was observed once. Its antigen is still unknown. Clones were sequenced by immunoSEQ multiplex PCR, and TCRdb holds only the in-frame ones, with some missing. The table includes approximately 50,000 clones, approximately 86% detected once. Study observations and caveats: There were, on average, more expanded clones in CD8+ T cells than in CD4+.

With V trimmed by 2 bases and J by 5 bases, 10 bases remained unmatched. The CDR3 contains 16 residues. Germline V CDR1 and CDR2: SGHAT, FQNNGV. The sequence came from an adult with an advanced solid tumor such as melanoma, head and neck, liver or kidney cancer. The chain is built from TRBV11-2 and TRBJ2-3; 7 bases are shared with TRBD2. Sequences were derived from CD4+ or CD8+ T cells sorted from blood, sampled in a trial of the OX40 agonist ivuxolimab. DNA for the CDR3: TGTGCCAGCAGCTTATATACGGGGGGAGAATTAGATACGCAGTATTTT. Translated, it gives CASSLYTGGELDTQYF.